This T cell receptor beta chain was recovered during a study of blood T cell repertoires in COVID-19. Those who participated ranged in age from roughly 18 to 90 years and resided in roughly 26 US areas. Assignments of participants to cohorts depended upon their own reported clinical history. Per the germline V gene, CDR1 is MDHEN and CDR2 is SYDVKM. The CDR3 runs 15 residues. The V segment lost 4 bases and the J segment 5 bases; nucleotides outside the gene matches: 8. The repertoire was sequenced with immunoSEQ multiplex PCR; TCRdb's copy has only in-frame clones and lacks some. In the table there are 180,000 or so clones, about 80% of which are singletons.

The rearrangement links TRBV28 to TRBJ1-5; 7 positions agree with TRBD1. The clonotype was recovered from a man aged 35 to 55 who had recovered from COVID-19. The sequencing sample was made of PBMCs or T cells enriched from blood (not recorded which). CDR3 DNA: TGTGCCAGCAGTTCGCCCAGGGGGTTCCATCAGCCCCAGCATTTT. It yields the protein CASSSPRGFHQPQHF.